Listed here are 23 T cell receptor beta chains from one sample, sequenced in a study of a mutant IDH1 vaccine in newly diagnosed glioma. Regarding time point: week 35, safety follow-up. Vaccine doses each comprised 300 ug of mutant IDH1 20-mer peptide, with topical imiquimod. Profiled with immunoSEQ multiplex PCR; TCRdb holds only in-frame clones, not every one. The data show tens of thousands of clones, around three quarters seen once. Their specific antigens are unknown. The sample was PBMCs, taken from a glioma patient whose treatment included an IDH1 peptide vaccine. These receptors were obtained from a man in his fifties or sixties with glioma.

The chain carries TRBV7-2 and TRBJ2-7; D possibly corresponds to TRBD2 (5 bases). CDR3 length: 12 amino acids. The V gene lost 6 bases and the J gene lost 6 bases, with 12 bases spanning the gap. Germline CDR1 is SGHTA and CDR2 is FQGNSA. The CDR3 reads CASSFGGSEQYF. The CDR3 DNA sequence: TGTGCCAGCAGTTTCGGAGGATCCGAGCAGTACTTC. The variable domain in full, with the rest retrieved from reference TRBV7-2 and TRBJ2-7, is GAGVSQSPSNKVTEKGKDVELRCDPISGHTALYWYRQSLGQGLEFLIYFQGNSAPDKSGLPSDRFSAERTGGSVSTLTIQRTQQEDSAVYLCASSFGGSEQYFGPGTRLTVT.

The chain carries TRBV19 and TRBJ2-7; D unresolved. Germline-derived CDR1 and CDR2 are LNHDA and SQIVND (reference sequence). With 6 bases removed from V and 2 bases from J, the gap between germline ends came to 5 bases. CDR3 length equals 11 residues. The CDR3 coding sequence is TGTGCCAGTAGAGATGCCTACGAGCAGTACTTC. Translation gives CASRDAYEQYF. Combining the CDR3 with reference TRBV19 and TRBJ2-7 gives the whole variable domain DGGITQSPKYLFRKEGQNVTLSCEQNLNHDAMYWYRQDPGQGLRLIYYSQIVNDFQKGDIAEGYSVSREKKESFPLTVTSAQKNPTAFYLCASRDAYEQYFGPGTRLTVT.

The chain has TRBV9 and TRBJ1-1; no clear D gene. The length of the CDR3 is 13 residues. Per the germline V gene, CDR1 is SGDLS and CDR2 is YYNGEE. Trimming left V 3 bases short and J 1 base short, with 7 bases between. CDR3 coding DNA: TGTGCCAGCAGCGGGCGGAAGAACACTGAAGCTTTCTTT. This sequence encodes CASSGRKNTEAFF.

Here the CDR3 reads CASSSGQGFEQYF. CDR3 nucleotides: TGCGCCAGCAGCTCAGGACAGGGGTTCGAGCAGTACTTC. The rearrangement uses TRBV5-1 and TRBJ2-7; 9 bases agree with TRBD1. Germline CDR1 is SGHRS and CDR2 is YFSETQ. With V trimmed by 3 bases and J by 6 bases, 4 bases remained unmatched. The CDR3 runs to 13 residues.

This chain connects TRBV4-2 to TRBJ2-5, with D possibly being TRBD1 (6 bases). Germline-derived CDR1 and CDR2 are LGHNA and YNFKEQ. V lost 0 bases to trimming and J lost 6 bases, with 14 bases between them. This CDR3 has 15 amino acids. The CDR3: CASSQEVGRGQTQYF. CDR3 in DNA: TGTGCCAGCAGCCAAGAGGTCGGCAGGGGTCAGACCCAGTACTTC.

The chain has TRBV11-2 and TRBJ1-5; D perhaps matches TRBD1 (6 bases). This CDR3 region has 13 residues. Germline V gives CDR1 SGHAT, CDR2 FQNNGV. Trimming took 3 bases from V and 9 from J, leaving 12 bases between them. In DNA form, the CDR3 reads TGTGCCAGCAGCTTGGGGGGCGATGGGCCCCAGCATTTT. It is translated as CASSLGGDGPQHF. The complete variable domain, with remaining parts taken from reference TRBV11-2 and TRBJ1-5, reads EAGVAQSPRYKIIEKRQSVAFWCNPISGHATLYWYQQILGQGPKLLIQFQNNGVVDDSQLPKDRFSAERLKGVDSTLKIQPAKLEDSAVYLCASSLGGDGPQHFGDGTRLSIL.

A single count supports this clone. J is TRBJ2-7 and V is TRBV4-2; 12 positions agree with TRBD2. V dropped 6 bases and J dropped 7; count of bases not matched to a gene: 10. The germline V gene has CDR1 LGHNA and CDR2 YNFKEQ. The CDR3 contains 15 residues. The CDR3 is CASRQTGLAGGEQYF. CDR3 bases: TGTGCCAGCAGGCAGACGGGACTAGCGGGTGGTGAGCAGTACTTC.

The J gene is TRBJ2-3, the V gene TRBV11-1; 15 bases fit TRBD2. V trimming: 4 bases; J trimming: 2 bases; junction bases outside the gene matches: 4. CDR1 SGHAT and CDR2 FQDESV come from the germline V gene (reference sequence). There are 17 residues in the CDR3. CDR3 bases: TGTGCCAGCAGCTCGGGACTAGCGGGAGGATACACAGATACGCAGTATTTT. Translation: CASSSGLAGGYTDTQYF. The full variable domain, completed using reference TRBV11-1 and TRBJ2-3, is EAEVAQSPRYKITEKSQAVAFWCDPISGHATLYWYRQILGQGPELLVQFQDESVVDDSQLPKDRFSAERLKGVDSTLKIQPAELGDSAMYLCASSSGLAGGYTDTQYFGPGTRLTVL.

The J gene is TRBJ1-4, the V gene TRBV6-1; perhaps TRBD1 as D (5 bases). Germline values: CDR1 MNHNS, CDR2 SASEGT. The CDR3 loop spans 15 amino acids. Deletions cut 3 bases from V and 3 bases from J, with 11 bases between. CDR3 bases: TGTGCCAGCAGTGATCGCGGGGGGTCTAATGAAAAACTGTTTTTT. It is translated as CASSDRGGSNEKLFF.

This clone occurred a few times. This chain links TRBV6-6 with TRBJ2-2; tentatively, D is TRBD2 (5 bases). Trimming took off 6 bases at V and 1 base at J, with 9 bases between the two ends. The germline V gene encodes CDR1 MNHNY and CDR2 SVGAGI (reference sequence). This CDR3 is 14 amino acids long. The CDR3 DNA reads as TGTGCCAGCAGCCTTCGGGGGAACACCGGGGAGCTGTTTTTT. Its protein product is CASSLRGNTGELFF.

V gene TRBV7-2 combines with J gene TRBJ2-4, with D unclear. The CDR3 is made up of 15 amino acids. Per germline, CDR1 SGHTA and CDR2 FQGNSA. The V gene lost 5 bases and the J gene lost 2 bases, with 13 bases spanning the gap. For the CDR3, the DNA is TGTGCCAGCAGCCTCCTAGATGGAACCAAAAACATTCAGTACTTC. It specifies CASSLLDGTKNIQYF.

The chain uses TRBV19 and TRBJ1-5, with a possible D match to TRBD1 (6 bases). V was shortened by 5 bases and J by 4 bases, with 15 bases between the two germline ends. Germline lookup yields CDR1 LNHDA and CDR2 SQIVND (reference sequence). The CDR3 is 15 residues long. The CDR3 nucleotides read TGTGCCAGTAGTCCCACGGGGGGGGCTAATCAGCCCCAGCATTTT. Translated, it gives CASSPTGGANQPQHF.

This clone was recorded a few times. This chain connects TRBV15 to TRBJ1-1, with D possibly matching TRBD1 (5 bases). The CDR3 runs to 15 residues. Germline V gene lookup returns CDR1 LNHNV and CDR2 YYDKDF (reference sequence). V was cut by 0 bases and J by 2 bases, with 10 bases left in between. For the CDR3, the DNA is TGTGCCACCAGCAGAGATCTCGGGGGTAACACTGAAGCTTTCTTT. Protein: CATSRDLGGNTEAFF.

The chain carries TRBV2 and TRBJ2-7; D unresolved. Germline-derived CDR1 and CDR2 are SNHLY and FYNNEI. Between the trimmed V and J ends, which lost 0 bases and 7 bases, there was a span of 10 bases. This CDR3 is built from 13 residues. For the CDR3, the DNA is TGTGCCAGCAGTGAAGCGCTTCGTCCTGAGCAGTACTTC. Protein: CASSEALRPEQYF.

The V call is TRBV2, the J call TRBJ2-7; 7 nucleotides agree with TRBD1. Germline loops: CDR1 SNHLY, CDR2 FYNNEI. Unmatched junction bases numbered 31, after V lost 5 bases and J lost 3 bases. CDR3 length: 22 residues. The DNA for the CDR3 is TGTGCCAGCAGTAGCCCTCTAAGCCCCATGAAGGGACAGTCCCACGTCCTCTACGAGCAGTACTTC. Translation: CASSSPLSPMKGQSHVLYEQYF.

The genes are TRBV5-1 and TRBJ2-7; perhaps D is TRBD1 or TRBD2 (5 bases each). Germline CDR1 is SGHRS and CDR2 is YFSETQ. The CDR3 contains 16 residues. Trimming took off 4 bases at V and 0 bases at J, with 17 bases between the two ends. The CDR3 here is CASSATGTAVSYEQYF. The CDR3 DNA is TGCGCCAGCAGCGCAACCGGGACGGCGGTCTCCTACGAGCAGTACTTC.

V and J are TRBV4-1 and TRBJ2-1; no clear D. Germline V gene lookup returns CDR1 MGHRA and CDR2 YSYEKL. V lost 0 bases to trimming and J lost 9 bases, with 15 bases between them. The CDR3 contains 15 residues. The CDR3 DNA sequence: TGCGCCAGCAGCCAAGATTGGAGCTCGATCCGTGAGCAGTTCTTC. Protein product: CASSQDWSSIREQFF.

The rearrangement uses TRBV29-1 and TRBJ1-2; D not certain. The germline V and J ends were trimmed by 3 bases and 4 bases, with 9 bases remaining between them. This CDR3 is built from 12 residues. The V gene's germline CDR1 is SQVTM and CDR2 ANQGSEA. The CDR3 DNA reads TGCAGCGTTGAGGATCGGCTCTATGGCTACACCTTC. Residues: CSVEDRLYGYTF. Complete variable domain (other parts from reference TRBV29-1 and TRBJ1-2): SAVISQKPSRDICQRGTSLTIQCQVDSQVTMMFWYRQQPGQSLTLIATANQGSEATYESGFVIDKFPISRPNLTFSTLTVSNMSPEDSSIYLCSVEDRLYGYTFGSGTRLTVV.

V and J are TRBV30 and TRBJ2-5; 7 bases fit TRBD1. The J call may be mistaken, given a closer DNA end match to TRBJ2-7. The CDR3 spans 14 residues. CDR1 GTSNPN and CDR2 SVGIG come from the germline V gene (reference sequence). CDR3 protein: CAWSRGGAIYEQYF. CDR3 DNA: TGTGCCTGGAGCAGAGGGGGCGCAATTTACGAGCAGTACTTC.

This clone has just a few counts. The genes are TRBV10-3 and TRBJ1-1; D is undetermined. This CDR3 region has 12 residues. Germline values: CDR1 ENHRY, CDR2 SYGVKD. The CDR3 DNA sequence: TGTGCTTGTGAGGGAGTGAACACTGAAGCTTTCTTT. Translation: CACEGVNTEAFF.

The chain couples TRBV5-5 to TRBJ1-5; D is perhaps TRBD1 (5 bases). Germline lookup yields CDR1 SGHKS and CDR2 YYEKEE (reference sequence). Trimming removed 0 bases from V and 3 bases from J, with 7 bases in between. The CDR3 extends over 14 amino acids. CDR3 DNA sequence: TGTGCCAGCAGCTTGGGGACACCCAATCAGCCCCAGCATTTT. Translated, it gives CASSLGTPNQPQHF.

The chain combines TRBV7-6 with TRBJ1-1; TRBD1 aligns across 10 bases. The ends lost 6 bases at V and 0 bases at J; junction bases unmatched: 4. Germline V gene lookup returns CDR1 SGHVS and CDR2 FNYEAQ. CDR3 length equals 15 residues. For the CDR3, the DNA is TGTGCCAGCAGTTGGGGGACAGGGGTGAACACTGAAGCTTTCTTT. This sequence encodes CASSWGTGVNTEAFF.

The rearrangement links TRBV25-1 to TRBJ1-2; the D gene is possibly TRBD1 (5 bases). This CDR3 has 14 amino acids. The germline gives CDR1 MGHDK, CDR2 SYGVNS. V was pared by 7 bases and J by 8 bases, with 20 bases between. For the CDR3, the DNA is TGTGCCAGCATGCCGGGGGGAAGTATGAGCGGCTACACCTTC. Translating gives CASMPGGSMSGYTF.